This TCR beta chain came from a study of blood T cell repertoires in COVID-19. As for the study in general: Nucleic acid was either cDNA or gDNA, and it came from T cells, B-cell-depleted T cells, or PBMCs.

Trimming left V 5 bases short and J 1 base short, with 11 bases between. Germline lookup yields CDR1 SGHTA and CDR2 FQGNSA. The CDR3 has 14 amino acids. In the authors' workflow: Researchers report that nucleated cell counts were estimated from reference gene primer amplification. Repertoires were generated with immunoSEQ multiplex PCR, while TCRdb's copy carries only in-frame clones and drops some. V and J calls and clone size are given by that table; D and trimming were obtained from the DNA. The table lists more than 110,000 clones, roughly 80% of them singletons. This TCR was recovered from a human donor in a cohort sampled during active COVID-19. This chain links TRBV7-2 with TRBJ1-2, with TRBD1 as a possible D gene (5 bases). Material: peripheral blood. CDR3 protein: CASSPDINNYGYTF. The CDR3 bases are TGTGCCAGCAGCCCGGACATAAATAACTATGGCTACACCTTC.